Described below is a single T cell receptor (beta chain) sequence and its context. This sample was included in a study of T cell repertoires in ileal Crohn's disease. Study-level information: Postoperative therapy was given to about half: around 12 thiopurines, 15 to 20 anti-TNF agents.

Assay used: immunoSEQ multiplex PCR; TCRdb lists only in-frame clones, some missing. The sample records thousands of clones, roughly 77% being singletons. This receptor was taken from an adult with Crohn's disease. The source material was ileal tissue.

CDR3 coding DNA: TGTGCCAGCAGCGAACAGGGGACTGAAGCTTTCTTT. It yields the protein CASSEQGTEAFF. The V call is TRBV2, the J call TRBJ1-1, with TRBD1 identical over 7 bases. Unmatched junction bases numbered 3, after V lost 6 bases and J lost 5 bases. The CDR3 is made up of 12 amino acids. Germline CDR1 reads SNHLY; CDR2 reads FYNNEI.